This T cell receptor (beta chain) was captured in a study of shared T cell receptors in the human thymus (dated by TCRdb to about 2021). Turning to the overall study: The study examined how the human thymus generates shared, self-reactive T-cell receptor alpha chains.

As encoded in the germline V gene, CDR1 is SNHLY while CDR2 is FYNNEI. From cysteine to phenylalanine, the CDR3 is 16 amino acids long. The retained sequence is limited to the CDR3, 48 bases, with the frame set at the first base. Here V drops 4 bases and J drops 7 bases, and the junction holds 11 bases not matched to any gene. Receptors were amplified or captured by the immunoSEQ multiplex PCR assay. This immuneACCESS table, as held by TCRdb, lists in-frame sequences with V and J called but not all clones. Of the missing ones, under half trace to an unresolved V gene in checked studies; the others have no known cause. This sample comprises roughly 660,000 clones, roughly 88% of them detected only once. The ten largest clonotypes hold approximately 0.011% of the sample. For this clone: Its antigen is currently not known. No much larger clone is present one base from it, and per-base qualities are unavailable.

This sample was also put to use in a study of human thymus T cells. That second publication adds: In Finland, the donors were immunologically healthy infants who were having open corrective cardiac surgery for congenital heart defects. The thymus tissue came from surgical resects taken out during corrective cardiac surgery. Both the thymic and the peripheral blood repertoires appeared to show biased V and J gene segment usage. According to the related research, thymic TCR repertoires were highly overlapping among unrelated individuals. The study characterized TCR alpha and beta repertoires from roughly 8 infant thymus samples and a few related peripheral blood samples. Donor ages ranging from roughly 6 to 244 days were recorded, and a handful of male and a couple of female infants were included in the cohort. After being mechanically released from the tissue, thymocytes were kept at -70 degrees C in pellets of roughly 10-30 million cells. A QIAsymphony instrument was used to extract genomic DNA from the frozen cell pellets. The immunoSEQ multiplex PCR assay was used to amplify the TCRB and TCRAD loci from a standardized amount of quality-controlled genomic DNA. The V(D)J region was spanned by amplicons of a length sufficient to cover the CDR3 and to identify V and J genes. Amplicon sequencing was performed on an Illumina platform through the commercial immunoSEQ service. Corrections for primer bias and sequencing errors followed previously described methods, while TCRAD and TCRB definitions were based on the IMGT database. Analysis of the repertoires was done with immunoSEQ Analyzer 3.0 and VDJTools and included basic statistics, V/J segment usage, diversity estimates, rarefaction and pairwise overlap. Diversity was estimated using the Chao1, ChaoE, Efron-Thisted, Shannon and inverse Simpson indices, and was also estimated on datasets down-sampled to the size of the smallest sample. Repertoire overlap was assessed by strict matching of CDR3 nucleotide sequence, V gene and J gene, and clustering was done by Jaccard-based multidimensional scaling. On average, thymus samples yielded about 810,000 unique TCRB clonotypes, whereas blood samples yielded approximately 90,000.

What was sequenced was thymocytes. The clonotype was recovered from a boy younger than two with a congenital heart defect. Donor details come from another sample of the same person, matched by shared clones. The V gene is TRBV2 and the J gene is TRBJ2-1, with TRBD2 identical over 9 junction bases. The nucleotide sequence reads as follows: TGTGCCAGCAGTGCCTTCTACCGGACTAGCGTAAATGAGCAGTTCTTC. It specifies CASSAFYRTSVNEQFF.